The entry below describes one T cell receptor (beta chain). No antigen is known for it. This CDR3 has 12 residues. The germline V and J ends were trimmed by 4 bases and 3 bases, with 4 bases remaining between them. Per the germline V gene, CDR1 is LGHNA and CDR2 is YSLEER. Terminally differentiated effector memory CD45RA+ cells were excluded by CCR7 positive selection of CD45RO-negative cells. The sample belongs to a study of shared clonotypes between healthy human individuals. Study outcomes and limitations: Naive subsets typically showed greater estimated richness than memory subsets. Generation probabilities of non-shared clonotypes were lower (relative to those shared by all four donors).

Deep-level settings were used for running the assay. Method: immunoSEQ multiplex PCR; TCRdb's copy keeps in-frame clones and lacks some. The sample lists hundreds of thousands of clones, roughly 98% occurring once. The receptor's source is a man under 40 in good health. Sequenced: naive CD8+ T cells sorted from blood. The V call is TRBV4-3, the J call TRBJ2-1; no clear D. DNA of the CDR3: TGCGCCAGCAGCCGGAACTACAATGAGCAGTTCTTC. As protein: CASSRNYNEQFF.